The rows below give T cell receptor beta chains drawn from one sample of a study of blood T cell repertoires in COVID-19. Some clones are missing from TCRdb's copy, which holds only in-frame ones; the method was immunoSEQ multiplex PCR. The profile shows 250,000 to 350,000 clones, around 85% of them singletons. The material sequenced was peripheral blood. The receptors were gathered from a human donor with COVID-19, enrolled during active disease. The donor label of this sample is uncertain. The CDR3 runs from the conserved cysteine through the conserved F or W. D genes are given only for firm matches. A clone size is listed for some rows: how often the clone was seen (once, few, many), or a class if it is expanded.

cdr3_nt: TGTGCCACCAGTACCCCGGACAGGACCTACGAGCAGTACTTC; cdr3_aa: CATSTPDRTYEQYF; d_call: TRBD1; clone_size: -; j_call: TRBJ2-7; v_call: TRBV24-1
cdr3_nt: TGCAGCGTTGCAGGGGGTGGCAATCAGCCCCAGCATTTT; cdr3_aa: CSVAGGGNQPQHF; d_call: TRBD1; clone_size: -; j_call: TRBJ1-5; v_call: TRBV29-1
cdr3_nt: TGTGCCAGCAGCCAAGGGCCCTACAATGAGCAGTTCTTC; cdr3_aa: CASSQGPYNEQFF; d_call: -; clone_size: -; j_call: TRBJ2-1; v_call: TRBV3-1/TRBV3-2
cdr3_nt: TGTGCCAGCACCCCCAGAATGGCTGAGCAGTTCTTC; cdr3_aa: CASTPRMAEQFF; d_call: -; clone_size: once; j_call: TRBJ2-1; v_call: TRBV12-3/TRBV12-4
cdr3_nt: TGCGCCAGCAGCTTGGGGGTAGCGGGCACTGAAGCTTTCTTT; cdr3_aa: CASSLGVAGTEAFF; d_call: -; clone_size: -; j_call: TRBJ1-1; v_call: TRBV5-1
cdr3_nt: TGTGCCAGCAGCGAGAGCGGGAGGGCCCTCAATGAGCAGTTCTTC; cdr3_aa: CASSESGRALNEQFF; d_call: TRBD2; clone_size: -; j_call: TRBJ2-1; v_call: TRBV4-2
cdr3_nt: TGCGCCAGCAGCCAAGGCGGGCCGGACCGGGACACACTCTCACCCCTCCACTTT; cdr3_aa: CASSQGGPDRDTLSPLHF; d_call: -; clone_size: -; j_call: TRBJ1-6; v_call: TRBV4-1
cdr3_nt: TGTGCCAGCAGCCAAGAGGGGGAGGGGGGGGATTCACCCCTCCACTTT; cdr3_aa: CASSQEGEGGDSPLHF; d_call: -; clone_size: -; j_call: TRBJ1-6; v_call: TRBV4-2
cdr3_nt: TGTGCCAGCAGCTTACGGCTAGCGGGAGGGCCGGATACGCAGTATTTT; cdr3_aa: CASSLRLAGGPDTQYF; d_call: TRBD2; clone_size: -; j_call: TRBJ2-3; v_call: TRBV7-2
cdr3_nt: TGTGCCAGCAGCTTGATAGGACAGGGAAATCAGCCCCAGCATTTT; cdr3_aa: CASSLIGQGNQPQHF; d_call: TRBD1; clone_size: -; j_call: TRBJ1-5; v_call: TRBV5-6
cdr3_nt: TGTGCCAGCAGTCGGGACAGCTACTACGAGCAGTACTTC; cdr3_aa: CASSRDSYYEQYF; d_call: TRBD1; clone_size: -; j_call: TRBJ2-7; v_call: TRBV27
cdr3_nt: TGTGCCAGCAGTTCTGGGGGGGCCCCCCGCCTAGCTTTCTTT; cdr3_aa: CASSSGGAPRLAFF; d_call: -; clone_size: -; j_call: TRBJ1-1; v_call: TRBV28
cdr3_nt: TGCGCCAGCAGTCGAGCGGGAGTAGGGGAGACCCAGTACTTC; cdr3_aa: CASSRAGVGETQYF; d_call: TRBD2; clone_size: -; j_call: TRBJ2-5; v_call: TRBV10-1
cdr3_nt: TGCGCCAGCAGCTCTGGTGGCGGCAGACCAGCTTTCTTT; cdr3_aa: CASSSGGGRPAFF; d_call: -; clone_size: -; j_call: TRBJ1-1; v_call: TRBV5-1
cdr3_nt: TGTGCCAGCAGTTCGGGAGAATCTAATCAGCCCCAGCATTTT; cdr3_aa: CASSSGESNQPQHF; d_call: -; clone_size: -; j_call: TRBJ1-5; v_call: TRBV6-5
cdr3_nt: TGTGCCAGCAGCTTAGCGGGGACTAGTAATGAGCAGTTCTTC; cdr3_aa: CASSLAGTSNEQFF; d_call: TRBD2; clone_size: -; j_call: TRBJ2-1; v_call: TRBV7-2
cdr3_nt: TGTGCTAGCAGCTTATCCCCACAGGGGAATGGGCCAGATACGCAGTATTTT; cdr3_aa: CASSLSPQGNGPDTQYF; d_call: TRBD1; clone_size: -; j_call: TRBJ2-3; v_call: TRBV7-7
cdr3_nt: TGTGCCAGCAGCCTTAGGCGCTTGGGACAGGGGAGCACTGAAGCTTTCTTT; cdr3_aa: CASSLRRLGQGSTEAFF; d_call: TRBD1; clone_size: -; j_call: TRBJ1-1; v_call: TRBV14
cdr3_nt: TGTGCCAGCAGTCTTCTTCCGGCGGGAGTCAATGAGCAGTTCTTC; cdr3_aa: CASSLLPAGVNEQFF; d_call: TRBD2; clone_size: -; j_call: TRBJ2-1; v_call: TRBV11-2
cdr3_nt: TGTGCCAGTAGTATAGCAGGGGTCCATCAGCCCCAGCATTTT; cdr3_aa: CASSIAGVHQPQHF; d_call: -; clone_size: -; j_call: TRBJ1-5; v_call: TRBV19
cdr3_nt: TGTGCCAGCAGCCTTACCGGGACAGGGTCCTACGAGCAGTACTTC; cdr3_aa: CASSLTGTGSYEQYF; d_call: TRBD1; clone_size: once; j_call: TRBJ2-7; v_call: TRBV9
cdr3_nt: TGTGCCACCAGCAGAGATGGGCAGAGTGAAGCTTTCTTT; cdr3_aa: CATSRDGQSEAFF; d_call: -; clone_size: -; j_call: TRBJ1-1; v_call: TRBV15
cdr3_nt: TGTGCCAGCAGTTTCAGGGGGCGTAATTCACCCCTCCACTTT; cdr3_aa: CASSFRGRNSPLHF; d_call: TRBD1; clone_size: -; j_call: TRBJ1-6; v_call: TRBV28
cdr3_nt: TGTGCCAGCAGGGTCCCGGGACAGAGCTATGGCTACACCTTC; cdr3_aa: CASRVPGQSYGYTF; d_call: TRBD1; clone_size: once; j_call: TRBJ1-2; v_call: TRBV6-6
cdr3_nt: TGTGCCAGCAGCTTGTACGACAGGGGGGATCAGCCCCAGCATTTT; cdr3_aa: CASSLYDRGDQPQHF; d_call: TRBD1; clone_size: -; j_call: TRBJ1-5; v_call: TRBV5-6
cdr3_nt: TGCGCCAGCAGCCAAGTGGGGGGGAGCCAGCCCCAGCATTTT; cdr3_aa: CASSQVGGSQPQHF; d_call: -; clone_size: few; j_call: TRBJ1-5; v_call: TRBV4-1
cdr3_nt: TGCAGCGTCCAGGACAGGGTAGGATTCGAGCAGTACTTC; cdr3_aa: CSVQDRVGFEQYF; d_call: TRBD1; clone_size: -; j_call: TRBJ2-7; v_call: TRBV29-1
cdr3_nt: TGTGCCAGCAGCCGGGACAGGGTAAACACTGAAGCTTTCTTT; cdr3_aa: CASSRDRVNTEAFF; d_call: TRBD1; clone_size: -; j_call: TRBJ1-1; v_call: TRBV7-9
cdr3_nt: TGTGCCAGTAGTATAGGACTAGCGGAGTACAATGAGCAGTTCTTC; cdr3_aa: CASSIGLAEYNEQFF; d_call: TRBD2; clone_size: few; j_call: TRBJ2-1; v_call: TRBV19
cdr3_nt: TGCAGCGCTCAGGGGGTGAACACTGAAGCTTTCTTT; cdr3_aa: CSAQGVNTEAFF; d_call: TRBD1; clone_size: -; j_call: TRBJ1-1; v_call: TRBV29-1
cdr3_nt: TGCGCCAGCAGCTTGGGACAGGGTATGATCGGGGAGCTGTTTTTT; cdr3_aa: CASSLGQGMIGELFF; d_call: TRBD1; clone_size: -; j_call: TRBJ2-2; v_call: TRBV5-1
cdr3_nt: TGTGCCAGCAGTACTTACAATGAGCAGTTCTTC; cdr3_aa: CASSTYNEQFF; d_call: -; clone_size: -; j_call: TRBJ2-1; v_call: TRBV28
cdr3_nt: TGCGCCAGCTCCGGACTGGCCTACGAGCAGTACTTC; cdr3_aa: CASSGLAYEQYF; d_call: -; clone_size: -; j_call: TRBJ2-7; v_call: TRBV10-2
cdr3_nt: TGCGCCAGCAGGACCGGGACAGGGGGCTTGTGGACCGGGGAGCTGTTTTTT; cdr3_aa: CASRTGTGGLWTGELFF; d_call: TRBD1; clone_size: -; j_call: TRBJ2-2; v_call: TRBV5-1
cdr3_nt: TGTGCCAGCAGTCCCCAGAGACAGGTAATCTTT; cdr3_aa: CASSPQRQVIF; d_call: -; clone_size: -; j_call: TRBJ1-1; v_call: TRBV6-5
cdr3_nt: TGTGCCAGCAGTTACCCAGGGAGCAATCAGCCCCAGCATTTT; cdr3_aa: CASSYPGSNQPQHF; d_call: -; clone_size: -; j_call: TRBJ1-5; v_call: TRBV28
cdr3_nt: TGTGCCAGCAGCCATCAGGGACTAGCGGGAGGGCCCTACAATGAGCAGTTCTTC; cdr3_aa: CASSHQGLAGGPYNEQFF; d_call: TRBD2; clone_size: -; j_call: TRBJ2-1; v_call: TRBV3-1/TRBV3-2
cdr3_nt: TGTGCCAGTAGACCTCGACAGCCCAACTATGGCTACACCTTC; cdr3_aa: CASRPRQPNYGYTF; d_call: -; clone_size: -; j_call: TRBJ1-2; v_call: TRBV19
cdr3_nt: TGCAGCGCCGTGGGGGGTACTAATGAAAAACTGTTTTTT; cdr3_aa: CSAVGGTNEKLFF; d_call: -; clone_size: few; j_call: TRBJ1-4; v_call: TRBV29-1
cdr3_nt: TGTGCCAGCAGCTTAACTCCAAGTAACACTGAAGCTTTCTTT; cdr3_aa: CASSLTPSNTEAFF; d_call: -; clone_size: -; j_call: TRBJ1-1; v_call: TRBV7-9
cdr3_nt: TGTGCCAGCAGCTTAAAGCTTAGCGGCCGAGGGGAGCAGTACTTC; cdr3_aa: CASSLKLSGRGEQYF; d_call: -; clone_size: few; j_call: TRBJ2-7; v_call: TRBV7-9
cdr3_nt: TGTGCCAGCAGTCAGGCGAACACTGAAGCTTTCTTT; cdr3_aa: CASSQANTEAFF; d_call: -; clone_size: -; j_call: TRBJ1-1; v_call: TRBV6-5
cdr3_nt: TGTGCCAGCAGTTTATGGGCTAGCGGGGGCTACAATGAGCAGTTCTTC; cdr3_aa: CASSLWASGGYNEQFF; d_call: TRBD2; clone_size: -; j_call: TRBJ2-1; v_call: TRBV28
cdr3_nt: TGCGCCAGCAGCTTGAACAGGGTGGACCCCTCGGATGGCTACACCTTC; cdr3_aa: CASSLNRVDPSDGYTF; d_call: -; clone_size: once; j_call: TRBJ1-2; v_call: TRBV5-1
cdr3_nt: TGCGCCAGCAGCTTCCGAGGCGAGAAAGGCTACACCTTC; cdr3_aa: CASSFRGEKGYTF; d_call: -; clone_size: -; j_call: TRBJ1-2; v_call: TRBV5-1
cdr3_nt: TGCGCCAGCAGCCATCCCGGGACAGGGGGCGAGCAGTACTTC; cdr3_aa: CASSHPGTGGEQYF; d_call: TRBD1; clone_size: -; j_call: TRBJ2-7; v_call: TRBV4-3
cdr3_nt: TGTGCCAGCAGCCTTTCACCAAGGGGTGAGCAGTTCTTC; cdr3_aa: CASSLSPRGEQFF; d_call: -; clone_size: -; j_call: TRBJ2-1; v_call: TRBV11-3
cdr3_nt: TGTGCCAGCCCGCCGCAGGGGAAATACACTGAAGCTTTCTTT; cdr3_aa: CASPPQGKYTEAFF; d_call: -; clone_size: -; j_call: TRBJ1-1; v_call: TRBV28